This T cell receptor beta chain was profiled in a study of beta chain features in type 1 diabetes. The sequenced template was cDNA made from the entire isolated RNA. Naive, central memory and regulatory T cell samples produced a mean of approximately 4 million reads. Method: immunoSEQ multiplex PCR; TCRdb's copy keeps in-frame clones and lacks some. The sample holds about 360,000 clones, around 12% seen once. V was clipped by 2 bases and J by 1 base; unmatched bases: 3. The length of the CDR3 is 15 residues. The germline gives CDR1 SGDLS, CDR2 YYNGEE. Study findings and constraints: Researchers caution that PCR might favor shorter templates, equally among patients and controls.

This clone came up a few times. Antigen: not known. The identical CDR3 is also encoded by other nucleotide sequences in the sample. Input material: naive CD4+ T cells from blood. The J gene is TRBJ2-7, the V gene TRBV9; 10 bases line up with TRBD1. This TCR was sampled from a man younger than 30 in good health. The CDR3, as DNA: TGTGCCAGCAGCGTCGGACAGGGGGTTTCCTACGAGCAGTACTTC. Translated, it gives CASSVGQGVSYEQYF.